This paragraph covers one TCR beta chain sequence. V was clipped by 4 bases and J by 0 bases, with 12 bases between them. This CDR3 comprises 15 residues. The germline V gene encodes CDR1 ENHRY and CDR2 SYGVKD. The authors ran a second PCR of about 6 to 11 cycles using a sample-barcoded 5' primer and a J-beta primer mix. The template-switch adaptor was a 5' adaptor with 12 random nucleotides. It tagged each cDNA molecule. TCRdb re-derived calls from the 5' RACE reads in MiXCR, one entry per CDR3 protein. This sample has under 1,000,000 distinct CDR3 sequences; about 37% occur once, and the top ten carry roughly 13%. The data belong to a study of blood T cells in healthy people across ages.

The sequencing sample was made of blood. This receptor was obtained from a man aged 18 to 35 in good health. The chain employs TRBV10-3 and TRBJ1-2; no clear D. The CDR3: CAISVSAEANYGYTF. The CDR3 nucleotides are TGTGCCATCAGTGTTTCGGCCGAAGCTAACTATGGCTACACCTTC.